The TCR beta chain under discussion was sequenced for a study of control samples from healthy donors and cancer patients. CDR1 and CDR2 (germline): MDHEN, SYDVKM. The V gene lost 2 bases and the J gene lost 7 bases, with 21 bases spanning the gap. The length of the CDR3 is 18 residues. This table comes from immunoSEQ multiplex PCR, and its TCRdb copy is limited to in-frame clones, with some not included. The sample shows over 90,000 clones, 92% of them seen only once. This sequence was found in a woman aged 18-35 years in good health. The sample taken for sequencing was blood. The V call is TRBV28, the J call TRBJ1-6; the D gene is possibly TRBD1 (6 bases). As DNA, the CDR3 is TGTGCCAGCAGTTTAGACGCGGGGGGCCCTGACGAAAATTCACCCCTCCACTTT. Its translation is CASSLDAGGPDENSPLHF.